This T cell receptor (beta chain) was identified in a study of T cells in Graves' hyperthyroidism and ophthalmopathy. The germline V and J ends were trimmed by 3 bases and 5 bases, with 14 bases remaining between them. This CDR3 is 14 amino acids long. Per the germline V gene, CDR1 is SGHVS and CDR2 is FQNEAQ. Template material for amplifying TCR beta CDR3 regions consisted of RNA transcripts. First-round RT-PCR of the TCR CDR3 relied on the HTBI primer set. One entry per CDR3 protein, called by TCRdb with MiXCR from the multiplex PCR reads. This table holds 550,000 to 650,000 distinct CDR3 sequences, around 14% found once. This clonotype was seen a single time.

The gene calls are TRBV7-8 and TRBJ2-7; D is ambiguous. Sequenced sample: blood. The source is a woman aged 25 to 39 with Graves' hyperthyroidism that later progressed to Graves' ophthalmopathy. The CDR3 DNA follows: TGTGCCAGCAGCTTGTCGGAGTGGCTGAACGAGCAGTACTTC. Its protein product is CASSLSEWLNEQYF.